This TCR beta chain was identified during a study of cytomegalovirus exposure and HLA in healthy donors. Study-wide results and caveats: There were reportedly fewer N-insertions in an Asian-associated ancestry cluster than the roughly 670-donor mean, in a later analysis. As a later analysis revealed, most CMV-associated TCR beta chains appeared HLA-restricted.

Use of 60 Vbeta and 13 Jbeta primers characterized the PCR. Libraries were prepared by immunoSEQ multiplex PCR; TCRdb keeps only in-frame clonotypes and omits some of them. Here the sample spans roughly 150,000 clones, about 72% being singletons. The length of the CDR3 is 15 residues. V was pared by 0 bases and J by 5 bases, with 13 bases between. The germline V gene encodes CDR1 MNHNY and CDR2 SVGAGI (reference sequence). As concerns this clone: Its antigen is not known.

The TCR originated in a man aged 50 or older in good health and CMV-seropositive. The V call is TRBV6-6, the J call TRBJ2-5; no clear D. The material sequenced was PBMCs. CDR3 sequence: CASSYSRSPIETQYF. CDR3 nucleotides: TGTGCCAGCAGTTACTCGAGAAGCCCCATCGAGACCCAGTACTTC.